This entry describes one TCR beta chain. Its ends do not fully match the called genes, so a read error is possible. This specimen belongs to a study of T cell changes during pregnancy in multiple sclerosis. This table comes from immunoSEQ multiplex PCR, and its TCRdb copy is limited to in-frame clones, with some not included. The sample has around 56,000 clones, 94% seen once. There are 15 residues in the CDR3. CDR1 is SGHRS, CDR2 YFSETQ, per germline. The chain is built from TRBV5-1 and TRBJ2-5; 13 bases fit TRBD2. The specimen was CD8+ T cells from peripheral blood mononuclear cells, collected after pregnancy. This TCR came from a female donor with multiple sclerosis, enrolled in a pregnancy study. CDR3 coding DNA: TGTGCCAGCAGCTCAGGGACTAGCGGGATAGAGACCCAGTACTTC. As protein: CASSSGTSGIETQYF.